Listed below are T cell receptor beta chains from one sample, sequenced in a study of cytomegalovirus exposure and HLA in healthy donors. Sequenced by immunoSEQ multiplex PCR; TCRdb stores in-frame clones only, minus some. The sample has 150,000 to 170,000 clones, around 80% seen once. Sequences were obtained from PBMCs. These receptors came from a middle-aged woman in good health and CMV-seronegative. Each CDR3 is given with its conserved first and last residue. Fields, in order: clone size, J gene, D gene, V gene, CDR3 protein, CDR3 DNA. D genes are given only for firm matches. For some rows the clone size is stated as once, few or many, or as a class when expanded; others skip it.

clone_size: -
j_call: TRBJ2-1
d_call: TRBD2
v_call: TRBV2
cdr3_aa: CASSSGRGYEQFF
cdr3_nt: TGTGCCAGCTCTAGCGGGAGGGGCTATGAGCAGTTCTTC

clone_size: -
j_call: TRBJ1-4
d_call: -
v_call: TRBV5-8
cdr3_aa: CASSGRAPNEKLFF
cdr3_nt: TGTGCCAGCAGCGGGCGCGCCCCTAATGAAAAACTGTTTTTT

clone_size: -
j_call: TRBJ1-2
d_call: -
v_call: TRBV6-5
cdr3_aa: CASSIQGIGGSSTF
cdr3_nt: TGTGCCAGCTCAATACAAGGGATAGGGGGAAGCAGCACCTTC

clone_size: few
j_call: TRBJ1-1
d_call: -
v_call: TRBV20-1
cdr3_aa: CSARRETEAFF
cdr3_nt: TGCAGTGCTAGACGGGAAACTGAAGCTTTCTTT

clone_size: once
j_call: TRBJ2-1
d_call: TRBD2
v_call: TRBV19
cdr3_aa: CASSIVAGGRNEQFF
cdr3_nt: TGTGCCAGTAGTATAGTAGCGGGGGGTAGAAATGAGCAGTTCTTC

clone_size: -
j_call: TRBJ2-5
d_call: -
v_call: TRBV4-1
cdr3_aa: CASSQVEWGGLQETQYF
cdr3_nt: TGCGCCAGCAGCCAAGTGGAATGGGGGGGGCTCCAAGAGACCCAGTACTTC

clone_size: -
j_call: TRBJ2-4
d_call: -
v_call: TRBV2
cdr3_aa: CASNEGGWNIQYF
cdr3_nt: TGTGCCAGCAACGAGGGGGGGTGGAACATTCAGTACTTC

clone_size: -
j_call: TRBJ1-1
d_call: -
v_call: TRBV6-1
cdr3_aa: CASDNGNTEAFF
cdr3_nt: TGTGCCAGCGATAACGGTAACACTGAAGCTTTCTTT

clone_size: few
j_call: TRBJ2-1
d_call: TRBD2
v_call: TRBV19
cdr3_aa: CASSRLAGGPYNEQFF
cdr3_nt: TGTGCCAGTAGTCGACTAGCGGGGGGGCCCTACAATGAGCAGTTCTTC

clone_size: few
j_call: TRBJ2-7
d_call: -
v_call: TRBV5-1
cdr3_aa: CASSLGSTYEQYF
cdr3_nt: TGCGCCAGCAGCTTGGGTAGTACCTACGAGCAGTACTTC

clone_size: -
j_call: TRBJ2-7
d_call: -
v_call: TRBV4-1
cdr3_aa: CASSQGLGGYEQYF
cdr3_nt: TGCGCCAGCAGCCAAGGGTTAGGGGGCTACGAGCAGTACTTC

clone_size: once
j_call: TRBJ2-2
d_call: TRBD2
v_call: TRBV2
cdr3_aa: CASSERGLALAGELFF
cdr3_nt: TGTGCCAGCAGTGAACGTGGACTAGCTTTAGCCGGGGAGCTGTTTTTT

clone_size: few
j_call: TRBJ2-7
d_call: -
v_call: TRBV7-6
cdr3_aa: CATSPGLGGYEQYF
cdr3_nt: TGTGCCACCTCACCGGGGCTCGGGGGATACGAGCAGTACTTC

clone_size: -
j_call: TRBJ2-7
d_call: -
v_call: TRBV9
cdr3_aa: CASSVGQLPYEQYF
cdr3_nt: TGTGCCAGCAGCGTCGGACAGCTACCCTACGAGCAGTACTTC

clone_size: -
j_call: TRBJ2-1
d_call: -
v_call: TRBV2
cdr3_aa: CASSASPFSYNEQFF
cdr3_nt: TGTGCCAGCAGTGCCTCCCCGTTCTCCTACAATGAGCAGTTCTTC

clone_size: -
j_call: TRBJ2-7
d_call: -
v_call: TRBV28
cdr3_aa: CASSSTGWSSYEQYF
cdr3_nt: TGTGCCAGCAGTTCAACAGGGTGGAGCTCCTACGAGCAGTACTTC

clone_size: -
j_call: TRBJ1-5
d_call: TRBD1
v_call: TRBV27
cdr3_aa: CASSHTGDQPQHF
cdr3_nt: TGTGCCAGCAGTCATACAGGGGATCAGCCCCAGCATTTT

clone_size: -
j_call: TRBJ1-3
d_call: -
v_call: TRBV6-6
cdr3_aa: CASSVGNTIYF
cdr3_nt: TGTGCCAGCAGCGTAGGAAACACCATATATTTT

clone_size: -
j_call: TRBJ2-3
d_call: -
v_call: TRBV6-1
cdr3_aa: CASSGQIPDTQYF
cdr3_nt: TGTGCCAGCAGTGGACAGATACCAGATACGCAGTATTTT

clone_size: -
j_call: TRBJ1-6
d_call: TRBD1
v_call: TRBV6-1
cdr3_aa: CASSEPGQGLSSYNSPLHF
cdr3_nt: TGTGCCAGCAGTGAACCCGGACAGGGACTTAGCTCCTATAATTCACCCCTCCACTTT

clone_size: -
j_call: TRBJ1-2
d_call: TRBD1
v_call: TRBV7-8
cdr3_aa: CASSLADRGGYGYTF
cdr3_nt: TGTGCCAGCAGCTTAGCGGACAGGGGAGGCTATGGCTACACCTTC

clone_size: -
j_call: TRBJ2-7
d_call: TRBD2
v_call: TRBV6-5
cdr3_aa: CASSYSPSGYEQYF
cdr3_nt: TGTGCCAGCAGTTACTCTCCTAGCGGTTACGAGCAGTACTTC

clone_size: -
j_call: TRBJ2-2
d_call: -
v_call: TRBV5-6
cdr3_aa: CASSLAAGSNTGELFF
cdr3_nt: TGTGCCAGCAGCTTGGCCGCAGGGTCGAACACCGGGGAGCTGTTTTTT

clone_size: -
j_call: TRBJ1-2
d_call: -
v_call: TRBV5-4
cdr3_aa: CASSLEDYLNYGYTF
cdr3_nt: TGTGCCAGCAGCCTAGAAGATTATCTTAACTATGGCTACACCTTC

clone_size: few
j_call: TRBJ2-7
d_call: TRBD2
v_call: TRBV6-5
cdr3_aa: CASSWASGRREQYF
cdr3_nt: TGTGCCAGCAGTTGGGCTAGCGGGAGACGCGAGCAGTACTTC

clone_size: -
j_call: TRBJ2-7
d_call: TRBD1
v_call: TRBV11-3
cdr3_aa: CASGPGQGIDEQYF
cdr3_nt: TGTGCCAGCGGACCGGGACAGGGAATCGACGAGCAGTACTTC

clone_size: -
j_call: TRBJ1-2
d_call: TRBD1
v_call: TRBV5-1
cdr3_aa: CASSLGDRGYGYTF
cdr3_nt: TGCGCCAGCAGCTTGGGGGACAGGGGCTATGGCTACACCTTC

clone_size: -
j_call: TRBJ1-6
d_call: -
v_call: TRBV28
cdr3_aa: CASRGGSYNSPLHF
cdr3_nt: TGTGCCAGCAGGGGGGGCTCCTATAATTCACCCCTCCACTTT

clone_size: -
j_call: TRBJ2-3
d_call: -
v_call: TRBV2
cdr3_aa: CASSPGTALDTQYF
cdr3_nt: TGTGCCAGCAGTCCCGGGACTGCCTTGGATACGCAGTATTTT

clone_size: once
j_call: TRBJ1-6
d_call: -
v_call: TRBV6-1
cdr3_aa: CASRDLGSSNSPLHF
cdr3_nt: TGTGCCAGCAGGGACTTAGGGTCAAGTAATTCACCCCTCCACTTT

clone_size: -
j_call: TRBJ2-3
d_call: TRBD2
v_call: TRBV10-2
cdr3_aa: CASRGLAGVVDTQYF
cdr3_nt: TGCGCCAGCAGGGGACTAGCGGGAGTTGTAGATACGCAGTATTTT

clone_size: once
j_call: TRBJ2-3
d_call: TRBD2
v_call: TRBV6-1
cdr3_aa: CASRGGASTDTQYF
cdr3_nt: TGTGCCAGCCGCGGGGGGGCCAGCACAGATACGCAGTATTTT

clone_size: -
j_call: TRBJ2-3
d_call: TRBD1
v_call: TRBV5-4
cdr3_aa: CASSQGQNTDTQYF
cdr3_nt: TGTGCCAGCAGCCAGGGACAGAACACAGATACGCAGTATTTT

clone_size: -
j_call: TRBJ1-1
d_call: -
v_call: TRBV9
cdr3_aa: CASSVDGQNTEAFF
cdr3_nt: TGTGCCAGCAGCGTAGACGGACAGAACACTGAAGCTTTCTTT

clone_size: few
j_call: TRBJ2-7
d_call: TRBD1
v_call: TRBV6-1
cdr3_aa: CASSVEGQTYEQYF
cdr3_nt: TGTGCCAGCAGTGTTGAGGGACAGACCTACGAGCAGTACTTC

clone_size: -
j_call: TRBJ2-5
d_call: -
v_call: TRBV5-4
cdr3_aa: CASSLAGRGQETQYF
cdr3_nt: TGTGCCAGCAGCTTGGCGGGAAGGGGGCAAGAGACCCAGTACTTC

clone_size: -
j_call: TRBJ2-2
d_call: -
v_call: TRBV7-9
cdr3_aa: CASSPTGTPNTGELFF
cdr3_nt: TGTGCCAGCAGCCCTACCGGGACTCCTAACACCGGGGAGCTGTTTTTT

clone_size: -
j_call: TRBJ1-1
d_call: -
v_call: TRBV4-2
cdr3_aa: CASSQDPGEYTEAFF
cdr3_nt: TGTGCCAGCAGCCAAGATCCCGGGGAATACACTGAAGCTTTCTTT

clone_size: once
j_call: TRBJ2-3
d_call: TRBD2
v_call: TRBV6-1
cdr3_aa: CASPGLAVRTDTQYF
cdr3_nt: TGTGCCAGTCCGGGACTAGCGGTTCGCACAGATACGCAGTATTTT

clone_size: -
j_call: TRBJ2-1
d_call: TRBD2
v_call: TRBV5-6
cdr3_aa: CASSFRTSGENNEQFF
cdr3_nt: TGTGCCAGCAGCTTTAGGACTAGCGGGGAAAACAATGAGCAGTTCTTC

clone_size: -
j_call: TRBJ1-1
d_call: -
v_call: TRBV11-3
cdr3_aa: CASSYGRGTEAFF
cdr3_nt: TGTGCCAGCAGCTACGGACGGGGCACTGAAGCTTTCTTT

clone_size: few
j_call: TRBJ2-7
d_call: TRBD1
v_call: TRBV5-1
cdr3_aa: CASSFRTGVSYEQYF
cdr3_nt: TGCGCCAGCAGTTTTAGGACAGGAGTTTCCTACGAGCAGTACTTC

clone_size: few
j_call: TRBJ2-7
d_call: -
v_call: TRBV11-3
cdr3_aa: CASSLGGSSYEQYF
cdr3_nt: TGTGCCAGCAGCTTAGGGGGCTCCTCCTACGAGCAGTACTTC

clone_size: -
j_call: TRBJ1-5
d_call: -
v_call: TRBV5-6
cdr3_aa: CASSIGQRDQPQHF
cdr3_nt: TGTGCCAGCAGCATAGGACAGAGGGATCAGCCCCAGCATTTT

clone_size: few
j_call: TRBJ1-2
d_call: -
v_call: TRBV7-9
cdr3_aa: CSPDGYTF
cdr3_nt: TGTTCCCCAGATGGCTACACCTTC

clone_size: -
j_call: TRBJ1-2
d_call: TRBD1
v_call: TRBV5-1
cdr3_aa: CASSPGQPNYGYTF
cdr3_nt: TGCGCCAGCAGCCCGGGACAGCCTAACTATGGCTACACCTTC

clone_size: -
j_call: TRBJ2-2
d_call: -
v_call: TRBV30
cdr3_aa: CAWSDRNTGELFF
cdr3_nt: TGTGCCTGGAGTGACAGGAACACCGGGGAGCTGTTTTTT

clone_size: -
j_call: TRBJ2-1
d_call: -
v_call: TRBV20-1
cdr3_aa: CSARAYNEQFF
cdr3_nt: TGCAGTGCTAGGGCTTACAATGAGCAGTTCTTC

clone_size: -
j_call: TRBJ1-1
d_call: -
v_call: TRBV4-1
cdr3_aa: CASSQDPAGPPNTEAFF
cdr3_nt: TGCGCCAGCAGCCAAGATCCGGCAGGGCCCCCGAACACTGAAGCTTTCTTT

clone_size: -
j_call: TRBJ2-1
d_call: -
v_call: TRBV5-1
cdr3_aa: CASSLRGWGFRQEGYNEQFF
cdr3_nt: TGCGCCAGCAGCTTGAGGGGGTGGGGGTTTAGACAGGAAGGGTACAATGAGCAGTTCTTC

clone_size: -
j_call: TRBJ1-1
d_call: -
v_call: TRBV10-3
cdr3_aa: CAISAQGTEAFF
cdr3_nt: TGTGCCATCAGTGCCCAGGGCACTGAAGCTTTCTTT

clone_size: -
j_call: TRBJ2-5
d_call: TRBD2
v_call: TRBV7-7
cdr3_aa: CASSRSGAGETQYF
cdr3_nt: TGTGCTAGCAGCCGTAGCGGGGCGGGAGAGACCCAGTACTTC

clone_size: once
j_call: TRBJ2-3
d_call: -
v_call: TRBV5-8
cdr3_aa: CASSGFWRGRSTDTQYF
cdr3_nt: TGTGCCAGCAGCGGGTTTTGGCGGGGTCGCAGCACAGATACGCAGTATTTT

clone_size: few
j_call: TRBJ1-2
d_call: TRBD1
v_call: TRBV6-1
cdr3_aa: CASTEKEGQSFVYTF
cdr3_nt: TGTGCCAGCACTGAAAAAGAGGGACAGAGTTTTGTCTACACCTTC

clone_size: -
j_call: TRBJ1-4
d_call: -
v_call: TRBV6-5
cdr3_aa: CASSFGEGNEKLFF
cdr3_nt: TGTGCCAGCAGTTTTGGTGAGGGTAATGAAAAACTGTTTTTT

clone_size: -
j_call: TRBJ1-2
d_call: -
v_call: TRBV28
cdr3_aa: CASSPAGNYGYTF
cdr3_nt: TGTGCCAGCAGTCCGGCAGGGAACTATGGCTACACCTTC

clone_size: -
j_call: TRBJ2-2
d_call: -
v_call: TRBV2
cdr3_aa: CAVAGTGELFF
cdr3_nt: TGTGCCGTGGCGGGCACCGGGGAGCTGTTTTTT